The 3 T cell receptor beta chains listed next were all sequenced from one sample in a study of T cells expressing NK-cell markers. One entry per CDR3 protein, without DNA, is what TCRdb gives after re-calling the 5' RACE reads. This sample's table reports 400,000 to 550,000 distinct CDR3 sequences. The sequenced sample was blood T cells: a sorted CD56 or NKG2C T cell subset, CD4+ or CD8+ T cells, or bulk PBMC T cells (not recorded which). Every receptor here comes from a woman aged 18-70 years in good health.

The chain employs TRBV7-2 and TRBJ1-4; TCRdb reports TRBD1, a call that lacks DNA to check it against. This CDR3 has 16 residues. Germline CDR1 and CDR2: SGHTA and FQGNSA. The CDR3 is CASSTRTGEEFEKLFF. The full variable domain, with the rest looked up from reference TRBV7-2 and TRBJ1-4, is GAGVSQSPSNKVTEKGKDVELRCDPISGHTALYWYRQSLGQGLEFLIYFQGNSAPDKSGLPSDRFSAERTGGSVSTLTIQRTQQEDSAVYLCASSTRTGEEFEKLFFGSGTQLSVL.

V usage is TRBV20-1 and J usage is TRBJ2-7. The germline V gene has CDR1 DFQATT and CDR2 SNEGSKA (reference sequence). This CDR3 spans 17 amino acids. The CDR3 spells CSARDSLSGRSAYEQYF.

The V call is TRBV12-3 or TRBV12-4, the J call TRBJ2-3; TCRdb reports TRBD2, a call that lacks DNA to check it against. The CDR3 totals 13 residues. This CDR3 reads CAFGSGGADTQYF.